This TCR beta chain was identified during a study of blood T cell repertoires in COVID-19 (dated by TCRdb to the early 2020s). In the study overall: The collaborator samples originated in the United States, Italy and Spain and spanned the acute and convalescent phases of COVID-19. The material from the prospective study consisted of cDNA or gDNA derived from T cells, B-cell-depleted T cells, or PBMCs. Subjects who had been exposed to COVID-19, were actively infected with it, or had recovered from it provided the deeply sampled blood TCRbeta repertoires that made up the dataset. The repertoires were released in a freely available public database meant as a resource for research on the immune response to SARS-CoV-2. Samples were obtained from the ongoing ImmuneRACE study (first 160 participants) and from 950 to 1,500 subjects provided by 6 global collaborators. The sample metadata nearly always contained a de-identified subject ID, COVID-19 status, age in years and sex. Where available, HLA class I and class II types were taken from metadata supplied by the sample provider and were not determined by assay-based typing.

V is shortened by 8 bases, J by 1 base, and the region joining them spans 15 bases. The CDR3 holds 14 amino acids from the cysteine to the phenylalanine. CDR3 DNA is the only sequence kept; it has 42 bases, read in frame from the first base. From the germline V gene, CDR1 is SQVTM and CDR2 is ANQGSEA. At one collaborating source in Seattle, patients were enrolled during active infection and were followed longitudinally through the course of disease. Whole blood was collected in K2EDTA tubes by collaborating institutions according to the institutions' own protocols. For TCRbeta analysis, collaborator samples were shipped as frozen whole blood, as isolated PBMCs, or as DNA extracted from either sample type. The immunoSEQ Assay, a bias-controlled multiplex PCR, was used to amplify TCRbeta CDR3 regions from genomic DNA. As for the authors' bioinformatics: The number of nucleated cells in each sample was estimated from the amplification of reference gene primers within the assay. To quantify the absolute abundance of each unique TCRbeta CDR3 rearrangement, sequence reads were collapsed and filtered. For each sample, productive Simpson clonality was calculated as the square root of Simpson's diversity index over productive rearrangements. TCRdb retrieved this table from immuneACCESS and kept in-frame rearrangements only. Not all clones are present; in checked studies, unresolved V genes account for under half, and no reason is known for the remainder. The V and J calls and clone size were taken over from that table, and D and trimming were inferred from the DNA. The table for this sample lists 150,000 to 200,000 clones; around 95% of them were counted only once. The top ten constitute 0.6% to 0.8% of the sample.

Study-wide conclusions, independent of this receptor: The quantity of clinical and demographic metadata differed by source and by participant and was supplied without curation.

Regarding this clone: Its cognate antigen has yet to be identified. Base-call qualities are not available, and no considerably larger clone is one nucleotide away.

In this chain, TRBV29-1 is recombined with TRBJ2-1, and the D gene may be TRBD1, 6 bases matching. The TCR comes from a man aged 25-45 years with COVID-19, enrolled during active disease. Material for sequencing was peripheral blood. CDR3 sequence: CSFSRDTSYNEQFF. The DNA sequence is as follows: TGCAGCTTTTCCCGGGACACTTCCTACAATGAGCAGTTCTTC.